Detailed here is one T cell receptor beta chain. Its matching antigen is unknown. Profiled with immunoSEQ multiplex PCR; TCRdb holds only in-frame clones, not every one. The table has about 51,000 clones, 70% to 75% seen once. Investigators separated out CD4+ T cells once approximately 11 days of culture had passed. The authors exchanged half the medium for IL-2 medium on days 3 and 7. The germline V gene encodes CDR1 ENHRY and CDR2 SYGVKD. With V trimmed by 6 bases and J by 3 bases, 5 bases remained unmatched. The CDR3 is made up of 14 amino acids. This sample stems from a study of vaccination effects on CD4 cells after COVID-19.

The genes are TRBV10-3 and TRBJ1-5; 7 nucleotides line up with TRBD1. Sequenced here: CD4+ T cells from PBMCs cultured without peptide, sampled before COVID-19 vaccination. The receptor's source is a human donor who had a prior SARS-CoV-2 infection. The CDR3 loop reads CAISQTGINQPQHF. The CDR3 DNA is TGTGCCATCAGCCAGACAGGGATCAATCAGCCCCAGCATTTT.